This TCR beta chain was observed in a study of blood T cell repertoires in COVID-19. Study overall: Samples taken during acute and convalescent COVID-19 were collected in the United States, Italy and Spain.

Only in-frame clones appear in the TCRdb table, and some are missing; sequencing was by immunoSEQ multiplex PCR. The data show hundreds of thousands of clones, with 83% seen just once and under 3% held by the top ten. V shed 2 bases and J 5 bases; nucleotides not matched to a gene: 2. The CDR3 is 13 amino acids. In germline, CDR1 is SGHTA, CDR2 FQGNSA. The sequence was obtained from a woman in her 40s with active or convalescent COVID-19. The rearrangement joins TRBV7-2 to TRBJ1-1, with 7 bases that match TRBD1. The sequenced sample consisted of peripheral blood. The CDR3 protein is CASSLQQGTEAFF. The CDR3 DNA follows: TGTGCCAGCAGCTTACAACAGGGGACTGAAGCTTTCTTT.